This T cell receptor (beta chain) is from a study of T cell responses to AZD1222 COVID-19 vaccine. Study-level findings and limits: As reported, nearly half of all spike-specific TCRs target variant regions that are unmutated.

On this clone itself: Its specificity is unknown.

This CDR3 contains 14 residues. Per the germline V gene, CDR1 is SGDLS and CDR2 is YYNGEE. V shed 3 bases and J 3 bases; nucleotides not matched to a gene: 4. Sequenced by immunoSEQ multiplex PCR; TCRdb stores in-frame clones only, minus some. The profile shows about 130,000 clones, 88% of them singletons. This clonotype was sampled from an adult in good health. The rearrangement joins TRBV9 to TRBJ2-7, with TRBD2 matching over 9 bases. This specimen was peripheral blood, taken on day 0 of AZD1222 vaccination. CDR3 coding DNA: TGTGCCAGCAGCGCCGGACTAGCGAACTACGAGCAGTACTTC. It yields the protein CASSAGLANYEQYF.